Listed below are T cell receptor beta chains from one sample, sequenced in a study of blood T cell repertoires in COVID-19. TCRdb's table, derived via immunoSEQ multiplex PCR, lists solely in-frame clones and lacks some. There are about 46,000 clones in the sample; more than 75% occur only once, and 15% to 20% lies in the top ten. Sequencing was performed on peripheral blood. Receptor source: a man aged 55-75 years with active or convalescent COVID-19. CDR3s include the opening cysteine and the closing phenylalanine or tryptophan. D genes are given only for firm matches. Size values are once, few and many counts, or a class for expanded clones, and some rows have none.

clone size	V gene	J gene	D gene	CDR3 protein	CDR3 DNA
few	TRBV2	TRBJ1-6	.	CASSETGIASPLHF	TGTGCCAGCAGTGAAACCGGGATTGCTTCACCCCTCCACTTT
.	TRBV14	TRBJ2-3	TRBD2	CASSQDPGDGSGGTDTQYF	TGTGCCAGCAGCCAAGATCCCGGGGATGGGAGCGGGGGCACAGATACGCAGTATTTT
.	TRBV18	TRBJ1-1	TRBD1	CASLTDRVGTEAFF	TGTGCCAGCTTAACCGACAGGGTGGGCACTGAAGCTTTCTTT
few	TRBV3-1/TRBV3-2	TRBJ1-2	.	CASSQEGHGYTF	TGTGCCAGCAGCCAGGAGGGGCACGGCTACACCTTC
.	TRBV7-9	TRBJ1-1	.	CASRVQGGDTEAFF	TGTGCCAGCAGGGTCCAGGGAGGCGACACTGAAGCTTTCTTT
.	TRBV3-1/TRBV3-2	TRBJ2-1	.	CASSQERLVGEQFF	TGTGCCAGCAGCCAAGAAAGGCTAGTCGGTGAGCAGTTCTTC
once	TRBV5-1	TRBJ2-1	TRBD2	CASSPAGGTYNEQFF	TGCGCCAGCAGCCCAGCGGGAGGGACCTACAATGAGCAGTTCTTC
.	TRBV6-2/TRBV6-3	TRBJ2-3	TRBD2	CASSYSAGGSADTQYF	TGTGCCAGCAGTTACTCAGCGGGGGGGAGCGCAGATACGCAGTATTTT
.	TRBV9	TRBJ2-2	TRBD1	CASSAGQGNLAGELFF	TGTGCCAGCAGCGCGGGACAGGGGAATTTGGCCGGGGAGCTGTTTTTT
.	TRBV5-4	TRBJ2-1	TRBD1	CASSRPDREYDEQFF	TGTGCCAGCAGCCGGCCGGACAGGGAGTATGATGAGCAGTTCTTC
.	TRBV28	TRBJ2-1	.	CASSRESEQFF	TGTGCCAGCAGTAGGGAGTCTGAGCAGTTCTTC
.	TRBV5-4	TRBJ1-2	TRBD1	CASRDWTGGYGYTF	TGTGCCAGCAGGGATTGGACAGGGGGATATGGCTACACCTTC
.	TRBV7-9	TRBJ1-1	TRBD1	CASSLGTHRGREWNTEAFF	TGTGCCAGCAGCTTAGGGACTCACAGGGGGAGGGAGTGGAACACTGAAGCTTTCTTT
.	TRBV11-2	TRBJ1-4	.	CASSTGLQEKLFF	TGTGCCAGCAGCACAGGGTTACAGGAAAAACTGTTTTTT
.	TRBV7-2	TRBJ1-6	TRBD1	CASSLGTGESPLHF	TGTGCCAGCAGCCTAGGGACAGGGGAATCTCCCCTCCACTTT
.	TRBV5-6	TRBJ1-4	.	CASSWEEGRGKLFF	TGTGCTAGCAGCTGGGAAGAGGGCCGAGGAAAACTGTTTTTT
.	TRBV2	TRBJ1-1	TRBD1	CASSGSQGASVEAFF	TGTGCCAGCAGTGGCTCACAGGGGGCTTCAGTTGAAGCTTTCTTT
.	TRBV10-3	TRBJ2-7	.	CAISESIGQALAEQYF	TGTGCCATCAGTGAGTCGATTGGCCAGGCTTTGGCCGAGCAGTACTTC
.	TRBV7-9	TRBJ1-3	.	CASSSRRGDSGNTIYF	TGTGCCAGCAGCTCCCGGCGGGGGGACTCTGGAAACACCATATATTTT
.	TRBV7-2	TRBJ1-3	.	CASSPGGARNTIYF	TGTGCCAGCAGTCCTGGGGGGGCAAGAAACACCATATATTTT
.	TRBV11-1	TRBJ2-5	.	CASSRGQQETQYF	TGTGCCAGCAGCAGGGGACAACAAGAGACCCAGTACTTC
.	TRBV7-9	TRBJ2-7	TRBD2	CASSLGGGSYEQYF	TGTGCCAGCAGCTTAGGGGGAGGGTCCTACGAGCAGTACTTC
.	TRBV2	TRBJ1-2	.	CASRTGGEVYGYTF	TGTGCCAGCAGAACAGGCGGGGAGGTCTATGGCTACACCTTC
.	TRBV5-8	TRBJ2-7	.	CASSVRGAPYEQYF	TGTGCCAGCAGCGTTCGGGGTGCCCCCTACGAGCAGTACTTC
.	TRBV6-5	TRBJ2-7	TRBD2	CASRPIAGINEQYF	TGTGCCAGCAGACCGATAGCGGGGATAAACGAGCAGTACTTC
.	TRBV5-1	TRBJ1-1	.	CASSTYVRGGTEAFF	TGCGCCAGCAGCACATACGTTCGAGGGGGCACTGAAGCTTTCTTT
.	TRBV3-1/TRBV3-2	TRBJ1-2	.	CASSRRGGPYGYTF	TGTGCCAGCAGCCGCAGGGGAGGGCCCTATGGCTACACCTTC
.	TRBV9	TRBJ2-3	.	CASSVVGPGDTQYF	TGTGCCAGCAGCGTAGTTGGCCCGGGGGATACGCAGTATTTT
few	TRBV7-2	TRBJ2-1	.	CASSSTNYNEQFF	TGTGCCAGCAGCTCGACTAACTACAATGAGCAGTTCTTC
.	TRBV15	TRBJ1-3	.	CATSRVGSSGNTIYF	TGTGCCACCAGCAGAGTTGGGAGCTCTGGAAACACCATATATTTT
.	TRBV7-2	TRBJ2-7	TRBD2	CASSLAGWAEQYF	TGTGCCAGCAGTCTAGCGGGCTGGGCTGAGCAGTACTTC
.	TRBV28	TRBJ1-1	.	CASSLGGGNTEAFF	TGTGCCAGCAGTTTAGGGGGCGGGAACACTGAAGCTTTCTTT
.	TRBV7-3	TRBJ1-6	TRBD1	CASSPLTDRKENSPLHF	TGTGCCAGCAGCCCTCTGACGGACAGGAAGGAAAATTCACCCCTCCACTTT
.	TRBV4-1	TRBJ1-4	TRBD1	CASSQFIGLGTGVTNEKLFF	TGCGCCAGCAGCCAATTCATCGGTCTAGGGACAGGGGTTACTAATGAAAAACTGTTTTTT
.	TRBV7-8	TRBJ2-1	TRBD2	CASSFTAGGWNEQFF	TGTGCCAGCAGCTTTACGGCGGGGGGCTGGAATGAGCAGTTCTTC
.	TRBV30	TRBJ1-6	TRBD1	CAWTWTGGSYNSPLHF	TGTGCCTGGACGTGGACAGGGGGGTCCTATAATTCACCCCTCCACTTT
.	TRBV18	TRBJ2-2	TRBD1	CASSQRQGVNTGELFF	TGTGCCAGCTCACAGCGACAGGGCGTGAACACCGGGGAGCTGTTTTTT
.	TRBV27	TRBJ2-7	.	CASSLSGRPYYEQYF	TGTGCCAGCAGTTTATCAGGGAGACCCTACTACGAGCAGTACTTC
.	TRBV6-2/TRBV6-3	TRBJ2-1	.	CASSLRDNEQFF	TGTGCCAGCAGTTTGCGTGACAATGAGCAGTTCTTC
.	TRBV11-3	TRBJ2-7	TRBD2	CASSIHRLAGTYEQYF	TGTGCCAGCAGCATCCACCGACTAGCGGGGACTTACGAGCAGTACTTC
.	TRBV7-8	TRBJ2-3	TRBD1	CASSFGQGADTQYF	TGTGCCAGCAGCTTCGGACAGGGCGCAGATACGCAGTATTTT
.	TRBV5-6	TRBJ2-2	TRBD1	CASSQDRARNTGELFF	TGTGCCAGCAGCCAGGACAGGGCGAGGAACACCGGGGAGCTGTTTTTT
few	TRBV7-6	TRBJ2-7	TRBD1	CASSWGSGTGDYEQYF	TGTGCCAGCAGCTGGGGATCCGGGACAGGGGACTACGAGCAGTACTTC
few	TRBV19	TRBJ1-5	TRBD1	CASSIGTGGWFQPQHF	TGTGCCAGTAGTATAGGTACAGGGGGCTGGTTTCAGCCCCAGCATTTT
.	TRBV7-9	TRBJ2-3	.	CATTRGSGDTDTQYF	TGTGCCACCACCAGGGGCAGCGGGGACACAGATACGCAGTATTTT
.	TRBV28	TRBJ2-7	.	CASSLIQELPHEQYF	TGTGCCAGCAGTTTAATACAGGAGCTCCCCCACGAGCAGTACTTC
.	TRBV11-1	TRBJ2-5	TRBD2	CASSSGLAESETQYF	TGTGCCAGCAGCAGCGGACTAGCGGAGAGTGAGACCCAGTACTTC
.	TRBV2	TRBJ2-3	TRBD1	CASSPRTGGADTQYF	TGTGCCAGCAGTCCAAGGACAGGGGGCGCAGATACGCAGTATTTT
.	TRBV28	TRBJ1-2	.	CASSAVTGYTF	TGTGCCAGCAGCGCGGTTACAGGCTACACCTTC
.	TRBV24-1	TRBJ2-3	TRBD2	CATSDLGLLCGGGLDTQYF	TGTGCCACCAGTGATTTGGGCCTCCTGTGCGGCGGGGGGTTAGATACGCAGTATTTT
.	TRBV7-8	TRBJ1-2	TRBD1	CASSVRDRGGYTF	TGTGCCAGCAGCGTACGGGACAGGGGTGGCTACACCTTC
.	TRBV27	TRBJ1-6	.	CASSLLVGVVSPLHF	TGTGCCAGCAGTTTATTGGTCGGGGTAGTCTCACCCCTCCACTTT
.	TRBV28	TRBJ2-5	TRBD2	CASSLRTTWVAGAPGETQYF	TGTGCCAGCAGTTTGCGCACCACCTGGGTAGCGGGGGCCCCGGGGGAGACCCAGTACTTC